What follows are 3 T cell receptor beta chains derived from one specimen sequenced in a study of shared clonotypes between healthy human individuals. Using immunoSEQ multiplex PCR, the repertoire was profiled, and TCRdb retains in-frame clones only, with some absent. In the table there are 2 million to 2.5 million clones, around 93% of which are singletons. Sample: naive CD4+ T cells from PBMCs. Specified subset: CD45RA+ positively selected. These receptors all stem from a man between 18 and 29 years old in good health. Some clones in this sample may be carry-over from other donors' samples.

The chain employs TRBV4-1 and TRBJ2-7; 8 bases are a match to TRBD2. This CDR3 spans 20 amino acids. J was trimmed by 4 bases and V by 2 bases; bases with no gene match: 22. Germline V gene lookup returns CDR1 MGHRA and CDR2 YSYEKL. The CDR3 reads CASSQPPGGQAGDPFYEQYF. The CDR3 coding sequence is TGCGCCAGCAGCCAACCTCCGGGGGGGCAGGCGGGAGATCCTTTTTACGAGCAGTACTTC.

The chain couples TRBV11-2 to TRBJ1-5; the match to TRBD1 covers 8 bases. There are 17 residues in the CDR3. Trimming cost V 1 base and J 3 bases; bases outside gene matches: 8. Germline V gene sequence: CDR1 SGHAT, CDR2 FQNNGV. The CDR3 region is CASSLAGQGGANQPQHF. Here the CDR3 DNA reads TGTGCCAGCAGCTTAGCCGGACAGGGAGGCGCCAATCAGCCCCAGCATTTT.

This chain connects TRBV19 to TRBJ1-5; maybe TRBD1 (6 bases). Germline loops: CDR1 LNHDA, CDR2 SQIVND (reference sequence). V gave up 6 bases and J gave up 0 bases, with 27 bases separating them. The CDR3 has 20 residues. CDR3 residues: CASRKPPGQGRESSNQPQHF. DNA of the CDR3: TGTGCCAGTAGGAAACCACCCGGGCAGGGGCGAGAAAGTAGCAATCAGCCCCAGCATTTT.